The clone carrying this T cell receptor beta chain was recorded a few times. The antigen is unknown. This record comes from a study of cytomegalovirus exposure and HLA in healthy donors. General study findings and limits: 150 to 200 TCR beta chains were listed as cytomegalovirus-associated.

CDR1 and CDR2 from the germline V gene are MDHEN and SYDVKM. Germline trimming cut 6 bases from V and 7 bases from J; bases unmatched to any gene: 3. The CDR3 runs 13 residues. This PCR relied on a set of 60 Vbeta primers and 13 Jbeta primers. Some clones are missing from TCRdb's copy, which holds only in-frame ones; the method was immunoSEQ multiplex PCR. This table has some 150,000 clones, approximately 78% appearing once. Sequenced: PBMCs. The receptor's source is a woman aged 40 to 50 in good health and CMV-seropositive. The chain links TRBV28 to TRBJ1-4; 9 nucleotides line up with TRBD1. The CDR3 loop reads CASRTGQGEKLFF. The CDR3 bases are TGTGCCAGCAGGACGGGACAGGGTGAAAAACTGTTTTTT.